The rows below give T cell receptor beta chains drawn from one sample of a study of T cell responses to AZD1222 COVID-19 vaccine. The method was immunoSEQ multiplex PCR; TCRdb's version includes in-frame clones alone and lacks a portion of them. The sample carries approximately 60,000 clones, around 75% recorded once. The sample was peripheral blood, taken on day 0 of AZD1222 vaccination. Every receptor here comes from an adult in good health. Both conserved end residues are part of each CDR3.

>TRBJ2-3|TRBV13
CASSLLSTVAGGTDTQYF
>TRBJ1-1|TRBV19
CASTPGQLNTEAFF
>TRBJ1-2|TRBV2
CAGGGGLDGYTF
>TRBJ1-2|TRBV4-3
CASSQGVQGGGYTF
>TRBJ1-5|TRBV2
CASGRGQPQHF
>TRBJ1-4|TRBV19
CASRIAGELFF
>TRBJ2-2|TRBV19
CASSIGSGELFF
>TRBJ1-6|TRBV14
CASSQGGSLNSPLHF
>TRBJ1-6|TRBV7-6
CASSLTSGSPLHF
>TRBJ1-3|TRBV2
CASTVTGAASSGNTIYF
>TRBJ2-7|TRBV27
CASKPGTSTYEQYF
>TRBJ1-2|TRBV6-5
CASTPVGPRGGYTF
>TRBJ1-1|TRBV5-5
CASSPDGGVNTEAFF
>TRBJ2-3|TRBV24-1
CAIRLDGTDTQYF
>TRBJ1-2|TRBV13
CASSWDNYGYTF
>TRBJ2-1|TRBV11-3
CASSLNNEQFF
>TRBJ2-1|TRBV30
CAWSPGDGGNNEQFF
>TRBJ1-1|TRBV28
CASSSPDLMNTEAFF
>TRBJ1-2|TRBV4-3
CASSQGRSLNYGYTF
>TRBJ1-5|TRBV18
CASSLRDQPQHF
>TRBJ1-1|TRBV6-5
CASSFGGPNTEAFF
>TRBJ1-5|TRBV2
CASSGSNQPQHF
>TRBJ2-1|TRBV27
CASSLGLADNEQFF
>TRBJ1-1|TRBV5-1
CASSQRSQGEGTEAFF
>TRBJ1-2|TRBV7-2
CASSPSFRYGYTF
>TRBJ1-1|TRBV6-5
CASRSPLGNTEAFF
>TRBJ2-6|TRBV7-2
CASTLNSGANVLTF
>TRBJ2-7|TRBV15
CATSARTGVSYEQYF
>TRBJ2-7|TRBV29-1
CSVDGGQIEQYF
>TRBJ1-4|TRBV7-2
CASSLDSGEYIEKLFF
>TRBJ1-2|TRBV7-2
CASSALRQNYGYTF
>TRBJ2-1|TRBV24-1
CATSDGPTGDSYNEQFF
>TRBJ1-1|TRBV28
CASRFPGTANTEAFF
>TRBJ1-4|TRBV9
CASSVDGGLNEKLFF
>TRBJ1-1|TRBV6-4
CASSVEVNTEAFF
>TRBJ2-1|TRBV28
CASRQRRTVTARDEQFF
>TRBJ2-7|TRBV2
CASRLTGPYEQYF
>TRBJ1-6|TRBV18
CASSPVRDNSPLHF
>TRBJ1-2|TRBV10-2
CASSGFGTGPRAGGYTF
>TRBJ2-1|TRBV5-5
CASSFGGTYNEQFF
>TRBJ2-7|TRBV12-3/TRBV12-4
CASRRDSSYEQYF
>TRBJ2-3|TRBV5-1
CASSEQGADTQYF
>TRBJ2-1|TRBV7-2
CASSLALSYRHNEQFF
>TRBJ2-7|TRBV4-1
CASSQLQNDYEQYF